This T cell receptor (beta chain) was sequenced during a study of STAT5B mutations in CD4+ large granular lymphocyte leukemia. This was a survey-level run. TCRdb's copy holds only in-frame clones and misses some; the assay was immunoSEQ multiplex PCR. The table includes fewer than 45,000 clones, roughly 76% detected once. Study-wide findings and caveats: Top patient clones used TRBV06 genes more often: 8/27 versus 2/35 in controls.

The germline CDR1 and CDR2 sequences are SEHNR and FQNEAQ (reference sequence). V was shortened by 4 bases and J by 6 bases, with 6 bases between the two germline ends. The CDR3 is made up of 12 amino acids. Concerning this clone itself: What it recognizes is unknown.

The sample consisted of CD4+ T cells from blood buffy coats. The chain employs TRBV7-9 and TRBJ1-4, with unresolved D. This TCR came from a human donor in good health. The CDR3 region has the DNA TGTGCCAGCAGCTCGGACCATGAAAAACTGTTTTTT. Translated, it gives CASSSDHEKLFF.